This T cell receptor (beta chain) was profiled in a study of blood T cell repertoires in COVID-19. Whole-study context: Some COVID-19 samples were acute and others convalescent; all came from the United States, Italy and Spain. The cDNA or gDNA used as material had been derived from T cells, B-cell-depleted T cells, or PBMCs.

The V and J ends lost 4 bases and 7 bases respectively, with 10 bases between them. The CDR3 length is 13 residues. Germline CDR1 is KGHDR and CDR2 is SFDVKD. As handled by the study authors: Using reference gene primer amplification, nucleated cell counts were estimated. TCRdb's table, derived via immunoSEQ multiplex PCR, lists solely in-frame clones and lacks some. V, J and clone size reflect that table, while D and trimming were determined from the DNA. The sample lists 140,000 to 150,000 clones; 88% were seen once. The receptor's source is a human donor in a cohort sampled during active COVID-19. This chain uses TRBV24-1 with TRBJ1-5; possibly TRBD1 for D (6 bases). Sequencing was performed on peripheral blood. CDR3 in amino acids: CATSEQGYQPQHF. The CDR3 DNA is TGTGCCACCAGTGAACAGGGTTACCAGCCCCAGCATTTT.